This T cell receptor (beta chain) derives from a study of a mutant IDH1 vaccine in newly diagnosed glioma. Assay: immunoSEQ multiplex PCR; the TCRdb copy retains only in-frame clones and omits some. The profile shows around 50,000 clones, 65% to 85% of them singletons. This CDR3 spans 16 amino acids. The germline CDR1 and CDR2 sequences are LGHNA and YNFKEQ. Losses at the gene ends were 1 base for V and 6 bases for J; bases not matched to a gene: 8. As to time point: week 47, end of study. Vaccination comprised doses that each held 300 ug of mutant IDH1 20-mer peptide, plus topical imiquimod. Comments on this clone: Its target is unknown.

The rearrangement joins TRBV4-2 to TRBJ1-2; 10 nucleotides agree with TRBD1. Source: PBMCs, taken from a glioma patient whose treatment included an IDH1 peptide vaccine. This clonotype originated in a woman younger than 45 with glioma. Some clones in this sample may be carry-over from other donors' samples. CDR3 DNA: TGTGCCAGCAGCCAAGCCAAGACAGGGGGCATTGATGGCTACACCTTC. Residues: CASSQAKTGGIDGYTF.